This is a list of T cell receptor beta chains from one sample in a study of shared clonotypes between healthy human individuals. Sequencing was performed with immunoSEQ multiplex PCR; in TCRdb, only in-frame clones are kept and a portion is missing. The data hold 2.3 million or so clones, with more than 80% observed a single time. Source material: naive CD4+ T cells from PBMCs. These receptors were collected from a man aged 18 to 30 in good health. Some clones in this sample may be carry-over from other donors' samples. Both conserved end residues are part of each CDR3. A D gene is named only where the DNA matches it firmly. Some rows have no size entry. The others give once, few or many, or a class for an expanded clone.

V gene: TRBV30; J gene: TRBJ1-2; D gene: TRBD1; clone size: .; CDR3 protein: CAWSVWTGGSGYTF; CDR3 DNA: TGTGCCTGGAGTGTTTGGACAGGGGGCTCGGGCTACACCTTC
V gene: TRBV23-1; J gene: TRBJ2-1; D gene: .; clone size: .; CDR3 protein: CASGPPAWSQEQFF; CDR3 DNA: TGCGCCAGCGGCCCGCCCGCCTGGAGCCAGGAGCAGTTCTTC
V gene: TRBV5-1; J gene: TRBJ2-7; D gene: .; clone size: .; CDR3 protein: CASSLIRGYEQYF; CDR3 DNA: TGCGCCAGCAGCTTGATACGCGGGTACGAGCAGTACTTC
V gene: TRBV29-1; J gene: TRBJ2-7; D gene: .; clone size: .; CDR3 protein: CSVGRVSYEQYF; CDR3 DNA: TGCAGCGTTGGGCGGGTCTCCTACGAGCAGTACTTC
V gene: TRBV28; J gene: TRBJ1-3; D gene: .; clone size: .; CDR3 protein: CASSLHDPTVRWGNTIYF; CDR3 DNA: TGTGCCAGCAGTCTCCACGACCCGACAGTACGCTGGGGAAACACCATATATTTT
V gene: TRBV9; J gene: TRBJ2-1; D gene: TRBD2; clone size: .; CDR3 protein: CASSVGLAGPVDNEQFF; CDR3 DNA: TGTGCCAGCAGCGTGGGACTAGCGGGACCGGTTGACAATGAGCAGTTCTTC
V gene: TRBV7-2; J gene: TRBJ2-5; D gene: .; clone size: .; CDR3 protein: CASSLVSETQYF; CDR3 DNA: TGTGCCAGCAGCTTAGTCTCGGAGACCCAGTACTTC
V gene: TRBV6-5; J gene: TRBJ2-5; D gene: .; clone size: .; CDR3 protein: CASSYGLAGETQYF; CDR3 DNA: TGTGCCAGCAGTTACGGGCTAGCCGGGGAGACCCAGTACTTC
V gene: TRBV6-1; J gene: TRBJ2-7; D gene: .; clone size: few; CDR3 protein: CASSEIYEQYF; CDR3 DNA: TGTGCCAGCAGTGAAATCTACGAGCAGTACTTC
V gene: TRBV7-2; J gene: TRBJ2-1; D gene: .; clone size: .; CDR3 protein: CASSLVAGTYNEQFF; CDR3 DNA: TGTGCCAGCAGCTTAGTCGCCGGCACCTACAATGAGCAGTTCTTC
V gene: TRBV6-6; J gene: TRBJ1-6; D gene: .; clone size: .; CDR3 protein: CASRERIVTLHF; CDR3 DNA: TGTGCCAGCAGGGAACGGATCGTAACCCTCCACTTT
V gene: TRBV5-1; J gene: TRBJ2-7; D gene: TRBD1; clone size: .; CDR3 protein: CASTDLRDSTYEQYF; CDR3 DNA: TGCGCCAGCACCGACTTAAGGGACAGCACCTACGAGCAGTACTTC
V gene: TRBV27; J gene: TRBJ2-3; D gene: TRBD2; clone size: .; CDR3 protein: CASRLGGGLADTQYF; CDR3 DNA: TGTGCCAGCAGATTAGGCGGGGGACTAGCAGATACGCAGTATTTT
V gene: TRBV5-1; J gene: TRBJ1-2; D gene: .; clone size: .; CDR3 protein: CASSLVGRADYGYTF; CDR3 DNA: TGCGCCAGCAGCTTGGTGGGCAGGGCCGACTATGGCTACACCTTC
V gene: TRBV28; J gene: TRBJ1-5; D gene: .; clone size: .; CDR3 protein: CASSFLQGSNQPQHF; CDR3 DNA: TGTGCCAGCAGTTTTTTACAGGGCAGCAATCAGCCCCAGCATTTT
V gene: TRBV2; J gene: TRBJ1-2; D gene: TRBD1; clone size: few; CDR3 protein: CASSEGQGAGYTF; CDR3 DNA: TGTGCCAGCAGTGAGGGGCAGGGGGCTGGCTACACCTTC
V gene: TRBV29-1; J gene: TRBJ2-7; D gene: .; clone size: .; CDR3 protein: CSVVGIYEQYF; CDR3 DNA: TGCAGCGTTGTCGGAATTTACGAGCAGTACTTC
V gene: TRBV7-2; J gene: TRBJ2-1; D gene: .; clone size: .; CDR3 protein: CASSLMGVGLQNVGDEQFF; CDR3 DNA: TGTGCCAGCAGCTTAATGGGAGTGGGACTCCAAAATGTAGGGGATGAGCAGTTCTTC
V gene: TRBV28; J gene: TRBJ2-1; D gene: .; clone size: .; CDR3 protein: CASSLLQGRGKEQFF; CDR3 DNA: TGTGCCAGCAGTTTATTACAGGGAAGGGGGAAGGAGCAGTTCTTC
V gene: TRBV5-1; J gene: TRBJ1-5; D gene: .; clone size: .; CDR3 protein: CASSPDSHSNQPQHF; CDR3 DNA: TGCGCCAGCAGCCCGGACAGCCATAGCAATCAGCCCCAGCATTTT
V gene: TRBV27; J gene: TRBJ2-3; D gene: TRBD2; clone size: .; CDR3 protein: CASSFSGGPQTQYF; CDR3 DNA: TGTGCCAGCAGTTTTAGCGGGGGCCCTCAGACGCAGTATTTT
V gene: TRBV7-2; J gene: TRBJ1-1; D gene: TRBD1; clone size: .; CDR3 protein: CASSSRTGTGGTEAFF; CDR3 DNA: TGTGCCAGCAGCTCCAGGACCGGGACAGGGGGAACTGAAGCTTTCTTT
V gene: TRBV7-2; J gene: TRBJ2-5; D gene: .; clone size: .; CDR3 protein: CASSLTGTLKETQYF; CDR3 DNA: TGTGCCAGCAGCTTAACCGGGACGTTAAAAGAGACCCAGTACTTC
V gene: TRBV7-2; J gene: TRBJ2-7; D gene: TRBD2; clone size: .; CDR3 protein: CASSYRLAGSVYEQYF; CDR3 DNA: TGTGCCAGCAGCTATCGACTAGCAGGGAGTGTATACGAGCAGTACTTC
V gene: TRBV5-1; J gene: TRBJ2-3; D gene: .; clone size: .; CDR3 protein: CASSPSKGIDTDTQYF; CDR3 DNA: TGCGCCAGCAGCCCTAGTAAGGGGATAGACACAGATACGCAGTATTTT
V gene: TRBV5-4; J gene: TRBJ2-7; D gene: .; clone size: .; CDR3 protein: CASSSRGGFSYEQYF; CDR3 DNA: TGTGCCAGCAGCTCCCGGGGAGGTTTCTCCTACGAGCAGTACTTC
V gene: TRBV7-6; J gene: TRBJ2-3; D gene: TRBD2; clone size: .; CDR3 protein: CASSPTLAGPSTDTQYF; CDR3 DNA: TGTGCCAGCAGCCCAACACTAGCGGGACCCTCCACAGATACGCAGTATTTT
V gene: TRBV7-9; J gene: TRBJ2-1; D gene: TRBD1; clone size: .; CDR3 protein: CASSLAQGQAYNEQFF; CDR3 DNA: TGTGCCAGCAGCTTAGCGCAGGGACAGGCCTACAATGAGCAGTTCTTC
V gene: TRBV6-5; J gene: TRBJ1-3; D gene: .; clone size: .; CDR3 protein: CASSSLGGLGNTIYF; CDR3 DNA: TGTGCCAGCAGTTCCTTGGGGGGGCTCGGAAACACCATATATTTT